The rows below give T cell receptor beta chains drawn from one sample of a study of identical twins. MiXCR was run by TCRdb on the 5' RACE reads, yielding one entry per CDR3 protein. Of a few hundred thousand distinct CDR3 sequences detected, about 13% appear once; the ten largest clones hold more than 3.5%. A further study also used this sample, focusing on yellow fever vaccine responses in identical twins.

Sequencing was done on a sample of memory (CD45RO+) T cells sorted from blood. The source of these receptors is a woman younger than 30 in good health. The CDR3 runs from the conserved cysteine through the conserved F or W. The D gene is left open where the match is weak. For some rows the clone size is stated as once, few or many, or as a class when expanded; others skip it.

few,TRBV20-1,TRBD2,TRBJ2-2,CSARALAGNTGELFF,TGCAGTGCTAGAGCACTAGCGGGGAACACCGGGGAGCTGTTTTTT
few,TRBV6-1,TRBD1,TRBJ2-7,CASNVIRDRAYEQYF,TGTGCCAGCAATGTAATCCGGGACAGGGCCTACGAGCAGTACTTC
few,TRBV11-2,TRBD1,TRBJ1-2,CASSLGVTGTGVGYTF,TGTGCCAGCAGCTTGGGAGTCACCGGGACAGGGGTTGGCTACACCTTC
.,TRBV19,TRBD1,TRBJ1-1,CASSTIDRDTEAFF,TGTGCCAGTAGTACCATTGACAGGGACACTGAAGCTTTCTTT
.,TRBV28,.,TRBJ1-3,CASSSPFVVFTGNTIYF,TGTGCCAGCAGTTCCCCGTTTGTAGTATTCACTGGAAACACCATATATTTT
many,TRBV25-1,.,TRBJ1-5,CASSGQGNQPQHF,TGTGCCAGCAGTGGACAGGGCAATCAGCCCCAGCATTTT
few,TRBV9,.,TRBJ1-2,CASSGQIEQVIYGYTF,TGTGCCAGCAGCGGCCAAATAGAGCAGGTGATCTATGGCTACACCTTC
.,TRBV12-3/TRBV12-4,.,TRBJ1-1,CASSSRQAATEAFF,TGTGCCAGCAGTTCCCGACAGGCAGCCACTGAAGCTTTCTTT
.,TRBV6-2/TRBV6-3,.,TRBJ2-5,CASHDYAETQYF,TGTGCCAGCCATGATTACGCGGAGACCCAGTACTTC
many,TRBV11-2,TRBD2,TRBJ2-1,CASRPNSGRALGEQFF,TGTGCCAGCAGACCTAATAGCGGGAGGGCCTTAGGTGAGCAGTTCTTC
few,TRBV12-3/TRBV12-4,.,TRBJ2-6,CASSRTPSGANVLTF,TGTGCCAGCAGCCGTACACCCTCTGGGGCCAACGTCCTGACTTTC
.,TRBV23-1,.,TRBJ2-7,CASSREQGGTYEQYF,TGCGCCAGCAGTCGGGAACAGGGGGGGACCTACGAGCAGTACTTC
.,TRBV11-2,.,TRBJ2-3,CASSFKGGDTQYF,TGTGCCAGCAGCTTTAAGGGGGGAGATACGCAGTATTTT
few,TRBV6-1,TRBD1,TRBJ2-5,CASSKGQVATQYF,TGTGCCAGCAGTAAGGGACAGGTGGCGACCCAGTACTTC
few,TRBV20-1,TRBD1,TRBJ1-4,CSARRQGTNEKLFF,TGCAGTGCTAGAAGACAGGGAACTAATGAAAAACTGTTTTTT
many,TRBV14,.,TRBJ2-3,CASSQGRGGVTDTQYF,TGTGCCAGCAGCCAAGGGCGAGGGGGGGTCACAGATACGCAGTATTTT
.,TRBV29-1,TRBD2,TRBJ2-1,CSAMDAGGPVNEQFF,TGCAGCGCTATGGACGCGGGGGGGCCGGTGAATGAGCAGTTCTTC
many,TRBV11-1,TRBD1,TRBJ2-7,CASSPQTGALYEQYF,TGTGCCAGCAGCCCCCAAACAGGGGCCCTCTACGAGCAGTACTTC
.,TRBV10-1,.,TRBJ2-7,CASSESRSGRSYEQYF,TGCGCCAGCAGTGAGTCAAGGTCAGGGCGCTCCTACGAGCAGTACTTC
few,TRBV24-1,.,TRBJ2-5,CATSDPRVGETQYF,TGTGCCACCAGTGATCCCAGGGTGGGGGAGACCCAGTACTTC
.,TRBV24-1,TRBD2,TRBJ2-1,CATSDRRTRAVNEQFF,TGTGCCACCAGTGACCGGAGGACTAGAGCTGTCAATGAGCAGTTCTTC
many,TRBV9,TRBD1,TRBJ2-5,CASSAPPRRGRETQYF,TGTGCCAGCAGCGCCCCCCCTCGAAGGGGGCGAGAGACCCAGTACTTC
.,TRBV12-5,.,TRBJ2-1,CASGLVQLGRMGYNEQFF,TGTGCTAGTGGTTTGGTACAACTGGGCAGGATGGGTTACAATGAGCAGTTCTTC
many,TRBV5-1,.,TRBJ1-5,CASSLEGGNQPQHF,TGCGCCAGCAGCTTGGAAGGCGGCAATCAGCCCCAGCATTTT
.,TRBV6-2/TRBV6-3,.,TRBJ1-5,CASSYRGRQGSYNQPQHF,TGTGCCAGCAGTTACAGAGGGCGGCAGGGGTCCTACAATCAGCCCCAGCATTTT
.,TRBV6-1,.,TRBJ2-5,CASSERGVGTQYF,TGTGCCAGCAGTGAAAGGGGAGTGGGGACCCAGTACTTC
many,TRBV2,.,TRBJ1-5,CASSEFPGTRNQPQHF,TGTGCCAGCAGTGAATTCCCCGGGACAAGAAATCAGCCCCAGCATTTT
few,TRBV7-9,.,TRBJ2-7,CASTKQGGTYEQYF,TGTGCCAGCACTAAACAGGGGGGGACCTACGAGCAGTACTTC
few,TRBV6-1,.,TRBJ1-5,CASSESGGSQPQHF,TGTGCCAGCAGTGAATCGGGTGGATCTCAGCCCCAGCATTTT